The entry below gives a single TCR beta chain sequence along with its context. Its antigen is not known. The data were obtained in a study of CXCR3-negative and CXCR3-positive naive CD8 T cells. 5' RACE with UMI labels generated the TRB cDNA libraries. From its re-call of the 5' RACE reads, TCRdb lists each CDR3 protein once, without DNA. Reported are some 150,000 distinct CDR3 sequences; the ten largest clones contain about 0.27%. General observations from the study: The study found more hydrophobic TRB CDR3s in CXCR3-positive naive cells than in CXCR3-negative naive cells. Comparison of naive CXCR3-negative and CXCR3-positive cells revealed similar TRBV-TRBJ usage, while memory cells differed.

Naivety in CD8+ T cells corresponded to a CD45RO-CCR7+CD27+CD95- phenotype. CDR1 and CDR2 (germline): SQVTM, ANQGSEA. The CDR3 contains 15 residues. The rearrangement joins TRBV29-1 to TRBJ2-1; absent DNA, TCRdb's TRBD1 call cannot be checked. Sequenced sample: naive CXCR3+ CD8+ T cells from blood. The sample's subset: CD45RO-CCR7+CD27+CD95- naive CD8+ T cells expressing CXCR3 (TNR3+). The origin of this receptor is a human donor in good health. Some clones in this sample may be carry-over from other donors' samples. The CDR3 loop reads CSVGRGSSPYNEQFF.